These T cell receptor beta chains were read from a single sample in a study of blood T cell repertoires in COVID-19. Repertoires were generated with immunoSEQ multiplex PCR, while TCRdb's copy carries only in-frame clones and drops some. The data show about 150,000 clones, roughly 87% seen once. Sequenced: peripheral blood. These receptors were taken from a woman in her fifties or sixties with active or convalescent COVID-19. The CDR3 runs from the conserved cysteine through the conserved F or W. A D gene is named only where the DNA matches it firmly. Size is omitted from some rows. Given values are once, few, many or a class for expanded clones.

>.|TRBV2|TRBD2|TRBJ2-3
CASSDIPSGGWATDTQYF
TGTGCCAGCAGTGATATCCCTAGCGGGGGGTGGGCCACAGATACGCAGTATTTT
>.|TRBV9|.|TRBJ1-1
CASSVGPDGGAFF
TGTGCCAGCAGCGTAGGGCCGGACGGCGGGGCTTTCTTT
>few|TRBV9|TRBD1|TRBJ2-7
CASSVGGQGTYEQYF
TGTGCCAGCAGCGTAGGGGGACAGGGCACCTACGAGCAGTACTTC
>.|TRBV7-8|.|TRBJ1-5
CASSPRIVNQPQHF
TGTGCCAGCAGCCCCAGGATTGTCAATCAGCCCCAGCATTTT
>.|TRBV6-6|TRBD1|TRBJ1-2
CAVLRQGDYGYTF
TGTGCCGTTCTACGGCAGGGGGACTATGGCTACACCTTC
>.|TRBV7-2|TRBD1|TRBJ1-2
CASSLLTGEYGYTF
TGTGCCAGCAGCTTACTAACAGGGGAATATGGCTACACCTTC
>once|TRBV7-2|.|TRBJ2-2
CASRQGGTGELFF
TGTGCCAGCAGACAGGGTGGCACCGGGGAGCTGTTTTTT
>.|TRBV2|TRBD1|TRBJ2-3
CASRRDRGMKYF
TGTGCCAGCAGGAGGGACAGGGGGATGAAGTATTTT
>once|TRBV10-3|TRBD1|TRBJ1-4
CAITWTGWCEKLFF
TGTGCCATCACTTGGACAGGGTGGTGTGAAAAACTGTTTTTT
>.|TRBV5-1|.|TRBJ1-1
CASSLEGGIAEAFF
TGCGCCAGCAGCTTGGAAGGAGGGATAGCGGAAGCTTTCTTT
>.|TRBV6-5|.|TRBJ1-1
CASTPRGGGTEAFF
TGTGCCAGCACTCCTAGAGGGGGTGGCACTGAAGCTTTCTTT
>.|TRBV4-3|.|TRBJ1-4
CASSQGLTPEKLFF
TGCGCCAGCAGCCAGGGACTGACGCCTGAAAAACTGTTTTTT
>.|TRBV28|.|TRBJ1-2
CASSLTGISGYTF
TGTGCCAGCAGTCTAACAGGGATAAGTGGCTACACCTTC
>.|TRBV10-3|TRBD1|TRBJ2-7
CAISPGGQAVLEQYF
TGTGCCATCAGTCCAGGGGGACAGGCGGTTCTCGAGCAGTACTTC
>.|TRBV7-2|TRBD2|TRBJ2-5
CASSWTSGGQETQYF
TGTGCCAGCAGTTGGACTAGCGGGGGGCAAGAGACCCAGTACTTC
>.|TRBV4-3|TRBD1|TRBJ2-7
CASSPGTGSYEQYF
TGCGCCAGCAGCCCCGGGACAGGCTCCTACGAGCAGTACTTC
>.|TRBV9|.|TRBJ1-2
CASSVGPGAHSGYTF
TGTGCCAGCAGCGTAGGACCAGGGGCGCACAGCGGCTACACCTTC
>few|TRBV9|.|TRBJ1-2
CASSTRQDYTF
TGTGCCAGCAGCACCCGACAAGACTACACCTTC
>.|TRBV12-3/TRBV12-4|.|TRBJ2-7
CASSRTVPYEQYF
TGTGCCAGCAGTCGGACTGTACCCTACGAGCAGTACTTC
>.|TRBV4-3|TRBD1|TRBJ2-2
CASSQDPPLTGGNTGELFF
TGCGCCAGCAGCCAAGATCCCCCCCTGACAGGGGGGAACACCGGGGAGCTGTTTTTT
>.|TRBV19|.|TRBJ2-7
CASSIADYHEQYF
TGTGCCAGTAGTATAGCCGACTACCACGAGCAGTACTTC
>.|TRBV6-2/TRBV6-3|.|TRBJ1-5
CASSYSGTGAYSNQPQHF
TGTGCCAGCAGTTACTCCGGGACGGGAGCATATAGCAATCAGCCCCAGCATTTT
>.|TRBV7-9|TRBD1|TRBJ1-1
CASSNRDSNEAFF
TGTGCCAGCAGCAACCGGGACAGCAATGAAGCTTTCTTT
>once|TRBV9|TRBD1|TRBJ1-3
CASSAGQGFGNTIYF
TGTGCCAGCAGCGCTGGACAGGGTTTCGGAAACACCATATATTTT
>.|TRBV7-2|.|TRBJ2-1
CASSLAQANEQFF
TGTGCCAGCAGCTTAGCACAGGCGAATGAGCAGTTCTTC
>.|TRBV12-3/TRBV12-4|TRBD2|TRBJ2-1
CASSLGLADEQFF
TGTGCCAGCAGCCTTGGACTAGCTGATGAGCAGTTCTTC
>.|TRBV11-2|.|TRBJ2-7
CASSLEAGNEQYF
TGTGCCAGCAGCTTAGAGGCAGGGAACGAGCAGTACTTC
>.|TRBV7-6|TRBD1|TRBJ1-5
CASSSGQPNQPQHF
TGTGCCAGCAGCTCGGGACAGCCCAATCAGCCCCAGCATTTT
>.|TRBV10-3|TRBD1|TRBJ1-2
CAISGDSTNYGYTF
TGTGCCATCAGTGGGGACAGTACTAACTATGGCTACACCTTC
>.|TRBV9|TRBD2|TRBJ2-2
CASSASGGATGELFF
TGTGCCAGCAGCGCTAGCGGGGGGGCCACCGGGGAGCTGTTTTTT
>.|TRBV2|TRBD2|TRBJ2-1
CASRPTTSGGGGEQFF
TGTGCCAGCAGGCCAACGACTAGCGGGGGTGGTGGTGAGCAGTTCTTC
>.|TRBV10-2|TRBD1|TRBJ1-6
CASSVGQGKSPLHF
TGCGCCAGCAGTGTGGGACAGGGAAAGTCACCCCTCCACTTT
>.|TRBV18|.|TRBJ1-3
CASSPRGAFSGNTIYF
TGTGCCAGCTCACCACGAGGAGCTTTCTCTGGAAACACCATATATTTT
>.|TRBV9|.|TRBJ2-7
CASSVDPGTYEQYF
TGTGCCAGCAGCGTAGATCCAGGTACCTACGAGCAGTACTTC
>.|TRBV12-3/TRBV12-4|.|TRBJ1-3
CASSLFGNTIYF
TGTGCCAGCAGCCTATTTGGAAACACCATATATTTT
>.|TRBV3-1/TRBV3-2|TRBD1|TRBJ1-4
CASSRTGVNEKLFF
TGTGCCAGCAGCCGGACAGGGGTTAATGAAAAACTGTTTTTT
>.|TRBV3-1/TRBV3-2|TRBD1|TRBJ1-1
CASSQLDGTGLPAFF
TGTGCCAGCAGCCAATTAGACGGGACAGGGCTTCCAGCTTTCTTT
>.|TRBV11-3|.|TRBJ2-2
CASSFLAGNTGELFF
TGTGCCAGCAGCTTTCTCGCGGGAAACACCGGGGAGCTGTTTTTT
>.|TRBV2|.|TRBJ1-5
CASRQFNQPQHF
TGTGCCAGCAGACAGTTCAATCAGCCCCAGCATTTT
>.|TRBV18|TRBD1|TRBJ2-5
CASSPRTGIEETQYF
TGTGCCAGCTCACCCAGGACAGGGATCGAAGAGACCCAGTACTTC
>.|TRBV7-2|TRBD2|TRBJ2-3
CASSWTSGGGTDTQYF
TGTGCCAGCAGCTGGACTAGCGGGGGGGGGACAGATACGCAGTATTTT
>.|TRBV9|TRBD2|TRBJ2-5
CASSVAARGGRETQYF
TGTGCCAGCAGCGTAGCCGCGCGGGGGGGCAGGGAGACCCAGTACTTC
>.|TRBV5-8|TRBD1|TRBJ2-5
CASRQGGETQYF
TGTGCCAGCCGACAGGGCGGGGAGACCCAGTACTTC
>once|TRBV4-3|.|TRBJ2-2
CASSYEGNTGELFF
TGCGCCAGCAGCTACGAGGGGAACACCGGGGAGCTGTTTTTT
>.|TRBV7-2|.|TRBJ2-3
CASSSTRVTDTQYF
TGTGCCAGCAGCTCAACTAGGGTAACAGATACGCAGTATTTT
>.|TRBV6-5|.|TRBJ1-2
CASTVTDYGYTF
TGTGCCAGCACCGTAACAGACTATGGCTACACCTTC
>.|TRBV11-3|TRBD1|TRBJ1-6
CASSFTRGSNSPLHF
TGTGCCAGCAGCTTTACCAGGGGGAGTAATTCACCCCTCCACTTT
>.|TRBV10-3|TRBD2|TRBJ2-3
CAITSSGGMSNTQYF
TGTGCCATCACCTCTAGCGGGGGGATGTCGAATACGCAGTATTTT
>.|TRBV7-2|TRBD1|TRBJ2-1
CASSLSAGGLNEQFF
TGTGCCAGCAGCTTGAGCGCAGGGGGCTTGAATGAGCAGTTCTTC
>few|TRBV2|.|TRBJ1-5
CASSERQLNQPQHF
TGTGCCAGCAGTGAACGACAGCTCAATCAGCCCCAGCATTTT
>.|TRBV3-1/TRBV3-2|TRBD1|TRBJ1-1
CASSQARGGAEAFF
TGTGCCAGCAGCCAAGCTCGAGGGGGCGCTGAAGCTTTCTTT
>.|TRBV29-1|TRBD1|TRBJ1-4
CSVEGTGGEKLFF
TGCAGCGTTGAAGGGACAGGGGGTGAAAAACTGTTTTTT
>.|TRBV4-1|TRBD1|TRBJ2-7
CASSRTTGAAYEQYF
TGCGCCAGCAGCCGAACCACAGGGGCGGCCTACGAGCAGTACTTC
>.|TRBV19|TRBD1|TRBJ1-1
CASSLGQGDTEAFF
TGTGCCAGTAGCCTGGGACAGGGCGACACTGAAGCTTTCTTT
>few|TRBV9|TRBD2|TRBJ2-1
CASQRRGGLFNEQFF
TGTGCCAGTCAAAGACGGGGGGGCTTATTTAATGAGCAGTTCTTC
>.|TRBV7-3|.|TRBJ1-2
CASSLQDRSGYTF
TGTGCCAGCAGCCTACAAGACAGGAGCGGCTACACCTTC
>.|TRBV7-8|.|TRBJ1-6
CASSLAPSQGYSPLHF
TGTGCCAGCAGCTTAGCGCCTTCCCAGGGTTATTCACCCCTCCACTTT
>.|TRBV19|.|TRBJ1-3
CASSQQGNTIYF
TGTGCCAGTAGCCAACAGGGAAACACCATATATTTT